The next 5 T cell receptor beta chains were all read from a single sample in a study of T-cell reconstitution after alpha-beta-depleted transplantation in children. Library preparation (for TCRbeta) was performed with unique molecular identifiers. MiXCR, applied by TCRdb to the PCR reads, yields one record per CDR3 protein. The sample yields 200,000 to 250,000 distinct CDR3 sequences, around 10% seen once. The sequencing used PBMCs from the stem cell graft donor, collected from the stem cell graft. The receptors shown here come from a human donor who donated a stem cell graft to a child with acute lymphoblastic leukemia.

The V gene is TRBV7-2, the J gene TRBJ1-2, with D possibly matching TRBD1 (6 bases). V gave up 5 bases and J gave up 7 bases, with 20 bases separating them. Germline-derived CDR1 and CDR2 are SGHTA and FQGNSA. The CDR3 has 15 amino acids. The CDR3 nucleotides are TGTGCCAGCAGCCCTGCGACAGGCTTGGTTGGTGGCTACACCTTC. It translates to CASSPATGLVGGYTF. Filled out from reference TRBV7-2 and TRBJ1-2, the complete variable domain reads GAGVSQSPSNKVTEKGKDVELRCDPISGHTALYWYRQSLGQGLEFLIYFQGNSAPDKSGLPSDRFSAERTGGSVSTLTIQRTQQEDSAVYLCASSPATGLVGGYTFGSGTRLTVV.

This clonotype was counted ten times or more. The chain has TRBV20-1 and TRBJ1-1; maybe TRBD1 (5 bases). The CDR3 consists of 13 residues. CDR1 is DFQATT and CDR2 is SNEGSKA in the germline V gene (reference sequence). V lost 4 bases, J lost 1 base, and 10 bases lay in between. The CDR3 coding sequence is TGCAGTGCTATAGGGGACCCGAACACTGAAGCTTTCTTT. This encodes CSAIGDPNTEAFF.

The chain is built from TRBV6-4 and TRBJ2-1; no firm D call. Trimming took 4 bases from V and 8 from J, leaving 12 bases between them. The CDR3 is 13 amino acids. Germline loops: CDR1 MRHNA, CDR2 SNTAGT. Here the CDR3 reads CASSVSGRDEQFF. The CDR3 coding sequence is TGTGCCAGCAGTGTCTCGGGTCGCGATGAGCAGTTCTTC.

The J gene is TRBJ2-5, the V gene TRBV30; D possibly corresponds to TRBD2 (5 bases). The CDR3 extends over 15 amino acids. The ends were cut back, 5 bases at V and 5 bases at J, with 21 bases in the middle. Germline V gives CDR1 GTSNPN, CDR2 SVGIG (reference sequence). This CDR3 is CAWVRTAFGGETQYF. The DNA for the CDR3 is TGTGCCTGGGTACGGACGGCCTTCGGCGGGGAGACCCAGTACTTC.

This clonotype was detected many times. CDR3 coding DNA: TGTGCCAGCCGGAGCTGGGGGGTAGGCACAGATACGCAGTATTTT. This gives the protein CASRSWGVGTDTQYF. The rearrangement joins TRBV6-1 to TRBJ2-3; D perhaps matches TRBD2 (6 bases). CDR3 size: 15 residues. Germline CDR1 and CDR2: MNHNS and SASEGT. The V and J ends lost 8 bases and 1 base respectively, with 16 bases between them.